The 29 T cell receptor beta chains in this list originate from one sample, sequenced in a study of response to subunit inactivated influenza vaccine. TCRdb analysed the RT-PCR reads with MiXCR anew, one entry per CDR3 protein. Here the sample spans approximately 700,000 distinct CDR3 sequences, about a sixth being singletons. The source was PBMCs from blood, collected 12 days after vaccination. The receptor source for this set is a man aged 45 to 65 who received an inactivated influenza vaccine.

The V gene is TRBV20-1, the J gene TRBJ2-7; 10 nucleotides match TRBD2. The CDR3 has 14 residues. Germline V gene sequence: CDR1 DFQATT, CDR2 SNEGSKA (reference sequence). The V segment lost 2 bases and the J segment 5 bases; nucleotides outside the gene matches: 6. CDR3 loop: CSARHLAGAHEQYF. The CDR3 nucleotides read TGCAGTGCTAGACACCTAGCGGGGGCCCACGAGCAGTACTTC.

The table lists this clonotype with a few counts. The rearrangement joins TRBV30 to TRBJ2-7; TRBD1 or TRBD2 may be the D gene (6 bases each). V was shortened by 3 bases and J by 3 bases, with 15 bases between the two germline ends. Germline V CDR1 and CDR2: GTSNPN, SVGIG (reference sequence). This CDR3 is 14 amino acids long. The CDR3 DNA follows: TGTGCCTGGAGCGGACAACAGGGAGGCTACGAGCAGTACTTC. Translation gives CAWSGQQGGYEQYF.

The genes are TRBV7-9 and TRBJ1-4; D is ambiguous. Germline V gene lookup returns CDR1 SEHNR and CDR2 FQNEAQ (reference sequence). V shed 4 bases and J shed 7 bases, with 19 bases lying between them. This CDR3 comprises 16 residues. The CDR3 loop is CASSSVDSRVGEKLFF. The CDR3 DNA sequence: TGTGCCAGCAGCTCCGTCGACTCAAGAGTGGGTGAAAAACTGTTTTTT.

The V and J genes are TRBV19 and TRBJ2-5, with 9 bases fitting TRBD2. V gave up 1 base and J gave up 7 bases; unmatched junction bases: 4. Germline assignment: CDR1 LNHDA and CDR2 SQIVND (reference sequence). The CDR3 is made up of 14 amino acids. Here the CDR3 DNA reads TGTGCCAGTAGTATAGTATCGCGGGAGGGGACCCAGTACTTC. It is translated as CASSIVSREGTQYF.

This chain links TRBV20-1 with TRBJ1-2; the D is unclear. The V and J ends lost 6 bases and 9 bases respectively, with 11 bases between them. The CDR3 consists of 10 residues. Germline CDR1 reads DFQATT; CDR2 reads SNEGSKA (reference sequence). The DNA of the CDR3 is TGCAGTGCCGAAGAGAGGCGCTACACCTTC. It yields the protein CSAEERRYTF.

This clonotype has a handful of counts. The chain employs TRBV30 and TRBJ2-1; 9 positions agree with TRBD2. The CDR3 consists of 15 residues. CDR1 and CDR2 (germline): GTSNPN, SVGIG (reference sequence). Trimming took 0 bases from V and 9 from J; bases not matched to a gene: 9. The CDR3 protein is CAWSVPGSGGLEQFF. CDR3 DNA sequence: TGTGCCTGGAGTGTACCAGGTAGCGGGGGCCTTGAGCAGTTCTTC.

This clonotype was seen ten or more times. The V call is TRBV5-1, the J call TRBJ1-2; tentatively, D is TRBD1 (5 bases). Germline V gives CDR1 SGHRS, CDR2 YFSETQ. This CDR3 spans 14 amino acids. The V end lost 3 bases, the J end lost 2 bases, and 11 bases lay between the germline ends. Written as DNA, the CDR3 is TGCGCCAGCAGCTCAGGGACGGCCAACTATGGCTACACCTTC. This gives the protein CASSSGTANYGYTF.

This clonotype was detected ten times or more. The genes are TRBV5-1 and TRBJ1-1; no clear D. Germline loops: CDR1 SGHRS, CDR2 YFSETQ. Between the trimmed V and J ends, which lost 4 bases and 0 bases, there was a span of 4 bases. The CDR3 covers 12 residues. The CDR3 loop reads CASSGLNTEAFF. As DNA, the CDR3 is TGCGCCAGCAGCGGTTTGAACACTGAAGCTTTCTTT.

The CDR3 nucleotides are TGTGCCAGCAGCCAGTGGCAGGCAGAGACCCAGTACTTC. Its translation is CASSQWQAETQYF. The chain recombines TRBV3-1 with TRBJ2-5, with no clear D. CDR3 size: 13 residues. Germline values: CDR1 LGHDT, CDR2 YNNKEL (reference sequence). The V end lost 3 bases, the J end lost 4 bases, and 9 bases lay between the germline ends.

A few counts support this clonotype. The chain links TRBV9 to TRBJ2-7; TRBD2 agrees at 13 bases. This CDR3 is built from 18 residues. V lost 0 bases to trimming and J lost 5 bases; unmatched junction nucleotides: 11. Looked up from germline, CDR1 is SGDLS and CDR2 is YYNGEE. CDR3 DNA sequence: TGTGCCAGCAGCGTAGGCCCGGGGACTAGCGGGATCAACGACGAGCAGTACTTC. Translated, it gives CASSVGPGTSGINDEQYF.

This clonotype was recorded many times. The chain couples TRBV7-2 to TRBJ2-1; 13 nucleotides line up with TRBD2. Germline lookup yields CDR1 SGHTA and CDR2 FQGNSA. This CDR3 is 15 amino acids long. V lost 1 base to trimming and J lost 9 bases; unmatched junction nucleotides: 3. CDR3 sequence (DNA): TGTGCCAGCAGCTTAGGGACTAGCGGGGGAACTGAGCAGTTCTTC. It encodes CASSLGTSGGTEQFF.

The chain joins TRBV6-2 or TRBV6-3 to TRBJ1-2, with D hard to call. The CDR3 contains 12 residues. Germline CDR1 reads MNHEY; CDR2 reads SVGEGT. V lost 2 bases and J 4 bases, leaving 5 bases between the germline ends. The CDR3 loop is CASSYRLYGYTF. The CDR3 bases are TGTGCCAGCAGTTACCGGCTCTATGGCTACACCTTC.

This clonotype has just a few counts. The chain joins TRBV29-1 to TRBJ2-3, with 7 bases identical to TRBD1. This CDR3 contains 10 residues. Per germline, CDR1 SQVTM and CDR2 ANQGSEA. V lost 5 bases, J lost 8 bases, and 1 base stayed unmatched. In DNA, the CDR3 is TGCAGCGTTTCAGGGGGTACGCAGTATTTT. It codes for CSVSGGTQYF.

Points on this clonotype: One end of the junction varies from germline; a read error may be responsible. V is TRBV30 and J is TRBJ2-3; D gene unclear. The CDR3 length is 11 residues. From germline, CDR1 is GTSNPN and CDR2 SVGIG (reference sequence). The CDR3, as DNA: TGTGCCTGGAGCGGAATCATGGACCTTCTGTTT. It encodes CAWSGIMDLLF. Using reference TRBV30 and TRBJ2-3 for the parts outside the CDR3, the full variable domain is SQTIHQWPATLVQPVGSPLSLECTVEGTSNPNLYWYRQAAGRGLQLLFYSVGIGQISSEVPQNLSASRPQDRQFILSSKKLLLSDSGFYLCAWSGIMDLLFGPGTRLTVL.

This clonotype was seen a handful of times. This chain connects TRBV6-1 to TRBJ1-5; D remains ambiguous. In germline, CDR1 is MNHNS, CDR2 SASEGT. The CDR3 contains 15 residues. The V gene lost 2 bases and the J gene lost 0 bases, with 8 bases spanning the gap. CDR3 in DNA: TGTGCCAGCAGTGAAATGTGGTATAGCAATCAGCCCCAGCATTTT. It translates to CASSEMWYSNQPQHF.

The table lists this clonotype with a few counts. The gene calls are TRBV20-1 and TRBJ1-5; D is possibly TRBD1 (6 bases). This CDR3 is built from 15 residues. CDR1 DFQATT and CDR2 SNEGSKA come from the germline V gene (reference sequence). The V and J ends lost 3 bases and 3 bases respectively, with 15 bases between them. The CDR3 loop is CSASSAGEYNQPQHF. As DNA, the CDR3 is TGCAGTGCTAGTTCTGCAGGGGAATACAATCAGCCCCAGCATTTT.

The V call is TRBV19, the J call TRBJ2-1; no definite D call. Germline V gene lookup returns CDR1 LNHDA and CDR2 SQIVND (reference sequence). This CDR3 comprises 14 residues. The V end was cut by 8 bases, the J end by 3 bases, with 14 bases between. The CDR3 region has the DNA TGTGCCAGTCGAGAGGCAGGATTCTACAATGAGCAGTTCTTC. Encoded protein: CASREAGFYNEQFF.

V is TRBV15 and J is TRBJ2-7; D unresolved. CDR1 and CDR2 from the germline V gene are LNHNV and YYDKDF (reference sequence). There are 16 residues in the CDR3. Trimming removed 0 bases at V and 4 bases at J, with 16 bases between. The CDR3 loop is CATSRERSWGSYEQYF. The CDR3 DNA is TGTGCCACCAGCAGAGAAAGAAGCTGGGGATCTTACGAGCAGTACTTC.

V usage is TRBV10-3 and J usage is TRBJ2-1, with D possibly TRBD1 on 6 matching bases. CDR1 is ENHRY and CDR2 is SYGVKD in the germline V gene. The CDR3 spans 16 residues. V gave up 5 bases and J gave up 3 bases, with 17 bases separating them. CDR3: CAISSVSGTRYNEQFF. In DNA, the CDR3 is TGTGCCATCAGTAGCGTTTCCGGGACACGCTACAATGAGCAGTTCTTC.

V gene TRBV27 combines with J gene TRBJ2-3; 7 nucleotides align to TRBD2. J was trimmed by 3 bases and V by 4 bases; bases with no gene match: 7. The germline V gene encodes CDR1 MNHEY and CDR2 SMNVEV (reference sequence). This CDR3 contains 15 residues. The CDR3 sequence is CASSSKALATDTQYF. DNA for the CDR3: TGTGCCAGCAGTTCCAAAGCACTAGCGACAGATACGCAGTATTTT.

This clonotype appeared a few times. The V call is TRBV12-3 or TRBV12-4, the J call TRBJ1-1; the D gene is possibly TRBD1 (5 bases). V shed 6 bases and J shed 2 bases, with 13 bases lying between them. The CDR3 length is 14 residues. This CDR3 is CASRLGGVNTEAFF. The DNA of the CDR3 is TGTGCCAGCAGATTGGGGGGGGTCAACACTGAAGCTTTCTTT.

This clonotype was seen only a few times. The V gene is TRBV12-3 or TRBV12-4, the J gene TRBJ1-2, with D uncertain. CDR3 length: 13 residues. The V end lost 2 bases, the J end lost 2 bases, and 6 bases lay between the germline ends. CDR3 residues: CASSLKRNYGYTF. The CDR3 nucleotides read TGTGCCAGCAGTTTAAAGAGAAACTATGGCTACACCTTC.

This clonotype was observed a handful of times. The V and J genes are TRBV5-1 and TRBJ2-4; 9 bases fit TRBD2. V shed 3 bases, J shed 9 bases, and the junction held 13 bases outside the gene matches. This CDR3 has 16 amino acids. Per germline, CDR1 SGHRS and CDR2 YFSETQ. CDR3 nucleotide sequence: TGCGCCAGCAGCTCAGAGATTGGGACTAGCCTCCGCATTCAGTACTTC. This codes for CASSSEIGTSLRIQYF.

This clonotype was detected a few times. The chain carries TRBV20-1 and TRBJ2-1; maybe TRBD2 (6 bases). V lost 3 bases and J lost 0, with 9 bases in between. The CDR3 is made up of 14 amino acids. Germline V gives CDR1 DFQATT, CDR2 SNEGSKA (reference sequence). This CDR3 is CSASAGSSYNEQFF. CDR3 in DNA: TGCAGTGCTAGTGCGGGGAGCTCCTACAATGAGCAGTTCTTC.

By frequency in the sample, this clonotype is medium-sized (0.01 to 0.1%). The chain recombines TRBV9 with TRBJ2-5, with 9 positions matching TRBD2. From germline, CDR1 is SGDLS and CDR2 YYNGEE. Trimming removed 3 bases from V and 4 bases from J; junction bases left unmatched: 4. The CDR3 sequence is 14 residues long. CDR3 amino acids: CASSEAGGGETQYF. The CDR3 DNA reads TGTGCCAGCAGCGAAGCGGGGGGTGGAGAGACCCAGTACTTC.

This chain uses TRBV3-1 with TRBJ2-7; possible D gene TRBD1, 7 bases. This CDR3 has 14 amino acids. Trimming cost V 2 bases and J 6 bases, with 14 bases left between them. The germline CDR1 and CDR2 sequences are LGHDT and YNNKEL (reference sequence). The CDR3 nucleotides are TGTGCCAGCAGCCAATCGGCAGGGGGGTTCGAGCAGTACTTC. Translating it yields CASSQSAGGFEQYF.

This clonotype was counted at least ten times. The chain has TRBV20-1 and TRBJ1-1; tentatively, D is TRBD1 (6 bases). CDR3 size: 15 residues. The germline V gene encodes CDR1 DFQATT and CDR2 SNEGSKA (reference sequence). The V and J ends lost 0 bases and 5 bases respectively, with 16 bases between them. CDR3 coding DNA: TGCAGTGCTAGAGACCCGGACAGCTTGAGAACTGAAGCTTTCTTT. Translation gives CSARDPDSLRTEAFF.

V gene TRBV6-5 combines with J gene TRBJ2-1, with TRBD1 as a possible D gene (5 bases). The V and J ends lost 2 bases and 4 bases respectively, with 18 bases between them. Looked up from germline, CDR1 is MNHEY and CDR2 is SVGAGI. The CDR3 runs to 17 residues. CDR3 in amino acids: CASSYVGATISYNEQFF. DNA of the CDR3: TGTGCCAGCAGTTACGTAGGGGCTACTATATCATACAATGAGCAGTTCTTC.

This chain links TRBV10-3 with TRBJ2-3, with 10 nucleotides matching TRBD1. Per the germline V gene, CDR1 is ENHRY and CDR2 is SYGVKD. The V segment lost 6 bases and the J segment 4 bases; nucleotides outside the gene matches: 4. The CDR3 is made up of 14 amino acids. CDR3 in amino acids: CAIRPGTGADTQYF. CDR3 in DNA: TGTGCCATCAGGCCCGGGACAGGGGCAGATACGCAGTATTTT.